These 32 T cell receptor beta chains originate from one sample sequenced in a study of patients and donors after allogeneic stem cell transplantation (dated by TCRdb to between 2020 and 2021). Library preparation employed RT-PCR. Sequencing was carried out with a NextSeq 550. TCRdb reprocessing: public reads trimmed at Q25 with fastp, clones called with MiXCR, in-frame beta chains kept. Rows with one shared CDR3 protein collapse into an entry with the most common genes and DNA. The sample table contains over 150,000 distinct CDR3 sequences; only one count was recorded for around 28% of them. Approximately 3% of the sample is taken by the ten largest. The sample taken for sequencing was blood, either unsorted or a sorted T cell fraction (not recorded which). The receptors shown here come from a human donor who was either an allogeneic HSCT recipient or a stem cell or donor lymphocyte infusion donor (not recorded which). It is not recorded whose cells these are; they may come from a transplant donor.

Many counts were recorded for this clonotype. The CDR3, as DNA: TGCAGTGCTAGAAGGGACCCGCTCTCTGGAAACACCATATATTTT. The encoded protein is CSARRDPLSGNTIYF. The J gene is TRBJ1-3, the V gene TRBV20-1, with D maybe TRBD1 (5 bases). Trimming stripped 2 bases from V and 0 bases from J, with 11 bases between. This CDR3 has 15 amino acids. Per the germline V gene, CDR1 is DFQATT and CDR2 is SNEGSKA (reference sequence).

The V and J genes are TRBV10-3 and TRBJ2-1; 8 bases line up with TRBD2. This CDR3 is built from 12 residues. Germline V gene lookup returns CDR1 ENHRY and CDR2 SYGVKD. Trimming cost V 10 bases and J 5 bases; bases outside gene matches: 4. CDR3 in amino acids: CATREGHNEQFF. The CDR3 nucleotides read TGTGCCACCCGGGAGGGCCACAATGAGCAGTTCTTC.

V is TRBV20-1 and J is TRBJ2-7, with 10 bases that match TRBD2. Looked up from germline, CDR1 is DFQATT and CDR2 is SNEGSKA (reference sequence). Trimming cost V 6 bases and J 2 bases; bases outside gene matches: 4. There are 13 residues in the CDR3. The CDR3 reads CSAPAGGAYEQYF. The CDR3, as DNA: TGCAGTGCCCCAGCGGGAGGGGCCTACGAGCAGTACTTC.

The chain couples TRBV28 to TRBJ2-7, with 7 bases matching TRBD1. J was trimmed by 3 bases and V by 5 bases; bases with no gene match: 10. CDR1 and CDR2 (germline): MDHEN, SYDVKM. This CDR3 has 15 amino acids. The CDR3 loop is CASSPSDDRDYEQYF. The CDR3 bases are TGTGCCAGCAGTCCCTCCGACGACAGGGACTACGAGCAGTACTTC.

This clonotype was seen only a few times. The rearrangement links TRBV29-1 to TRBJ2-7, with a weak D call TRBD1 (6 bases). The CDR3 has 13 amino acids. Germline lookup yields CDR1 SQVTM and CDR2 ANQGSEA. DNA of the CDR3: TGCAGTGCGACGGTAGGCAGGGGCTACGAGCAGTACTTC. It specifies CSATVGRGYEQYF.

This clonotype was observed a handful of times. The rearrangement links TRBV5-6 to TRBJ2-3; D is undetermined. There are 15 residues in the CDR3. Germline CDR1 reads SGHDT; CDR2 reads YYEEEE. Trimming cost V 5 bases and J 4 bases, with 17 bases left between them. The CDR3 sequence is CASRSFGRVPDTQYF. The CDR3 DNA follows: TGTGCCAGCAGATCCTTTGGCCGGGTCCCAGATACGCAGTATTTT. The full variable domain, rest sourced from reference TRBV5-6 and TRBJ2-3, is DAGVTQSPTHLIKTRGQQVTLRCSPKSGHDTVSWYQQALGQGPQFIFQYYEEEERQRGNFPDRFSGHQFPNYSSELNVNALLLGDSALYLCASRSFGRVPDTQYFGPGTRLTVL.

This clonotype appeared a few times. The chain joins TRBV2 to TRBJ2-1; TRBD2 agrees at 13 bases. The CDR3 consists of 11 residues. Germline loops: CDR1 SNHLY, CDR2 FYNNEI. The ends lost 6 bases at V and 15 bases at J; junction bases unmatched: 2. The CDR3, as DNA: TGTGCCAGCAGCAGGACTAGCGGGGGGTTCTTC. Its protein product is CASSRTSGGFF.

Ten or more counts support this clonotype. This rearrangement joins TRBV5-5 to TRBJ2-7; D is unresolved. CDR1 SGHKS and CDR2 YYEKEE come from the germline V gene (reference sequence). The CDR3 is 13 residues long. V lost 1 base, J lost 6 bases, and 11 bases lay in between. CDR3 DNA sequence: TGTGCCAGCAGCTTGCAGCCCTTGGTCGAGCAGTACTTC. It specifies CASSLQPLVEQYF.

This chain links TRBV5-1 with TRBJ2-7; 9 bases map to TRBD1. The CDR3 extends over 17 amino acids. The V gene end was trimmed by 0 bases and the J gene end by 7 bases; junction bases not matched to a gene: 14. Germline V lookup: CDR1 SGHRS, CDR2 YFSETQ. CDR3 amino acids: CASSLGGTGTGLLEQYF. Here the CDR3 DNA reads TGCGCCAGCAGCTTGGGGGGGACCGGGACAGGGCTCCTGGAGCAGTACTTC. The full variable domain, rest sourced from reference TRBV5-1 and TRBJ2-7, is KAGVTQTPRYLIKTRGQQVTLSCSPISGHRSVSWYQQTPGQGLQFLFEYFSETQRNKGNFPGRFSGRQFSNSRSEMNVSTLELGDSALYLCASSLGGTGTGLLEQYFGPGTRLTVT.

This clonotype showed up just a few times. CDR3 region: CASGTPGLAGYEQYF. CDR3 bases: TGTGCCAGCGGAACACCGGGACTAGCGGGATACGAGCAGTACTTC. The gene calls are TRBV6-2 or TRBV6-3 and TRBJ2-7; 13 nucleotides line up with TRBD2. This CDR3 has 15 amino acids. V was clipped by 8 bases and J by 4 bases; unmatched bases: 8. Per germline, CDR1 MNHEY and CDR2 SVGEGT.

The chain has TRBV7-9 and TRBJ1-3; 10 bases fit TRBD1. This CDR3 spans 18 amino acids. Losses at the gene ends were 2 bases for V and 4 bases for J; bases not matched to a gene: 11. CDR1 is SEHNR and CDR2 is FQNEAQ in the germline V gene (reference sequence). The CDR3 loop reads CASSLPFPTGGEGNTIYF. CDR3 in DNA: TGTGCCAGCAGCTTACCATTCCCGACAGGGGGCGAGGGAAACACCATATATTTT.

The rearrangement links TRBV20-1 to TRBJ2-4, with a tentative D call TRBD2 (6 bases). The V and J ends lost 2 bases and 6 bases respectively, with 14 bases between them. There are 14 residues in the CDR3. Germline V gene sequence: CDR1 DFQATT, CDR2 SNEGSKA (reference sequence). The CDR3 is CSARLWGLLNIQYF. CDR3 sequence (DNA): TGCAGTGCTAGACTTTGGGGACTCTTAAACATTCAGTACTTC.

The chain links TRBV7-2 to TRBJ2-1; D might be TRBD2 (6 bases). The CDR3 is made up of 13 amino acids. The V end was cut by 2 bases, the J end by 10 bases, with 12 bases between. Germline V gene lookup returns CDR1 SGHTA and CDR2 FQGNSA. Written as DNA, the CDR3 is TGTGCCAGCAGCTTACGGGAACGGGGGGAGCAGTTCTTC. Amino acid sequence: CASSLRERGEQFF.

In this sample, this clonotype turned up a few times. The rearrangement links TRBV11-2 to TRBJ2-3; 13 bases agree with TRBD2. J gave up 5 bases and V 3 bases, and 5 bases lay outside the gene matches. This CDR3 has 16 residues. Germline V CDR1 and CDR2: SGHAT, FQNNGV. The CDR3, as DNA: TGTGCCAGCAGCTTGGGGACTAGCGGGGTGGGAGATACGCAGTATTTT. This sequence encodes CASSLGTSGVGDTQYF.

In its sample, this clonotype was seen a few times. The chain is built from TRBV5-1 and TRBJ1-2; D remains ambiguous. Germline lookup yields CDR1 SGHRS and CDR2 YFSETQ. V was cut by 2 bases and J by 11 bases, with 13 bases left in between. This CDR3 spans 12 amino acids. The CDR3 DNA reads TGCGCCAGCAGCTTATCACAGTTTGGTTACACCTTC. This encodes CASSLSQFGYTF.

This clonotype was found once. The gene calls are TRBV28 and TRBJ1-2; TRBD1 matches at 7 bases. V was pared by 4 bases and J by 1 base, with 9 bases of the junction left unmatched. The germline V gene encodes CDR1 MDHEN and CDR2 SYDVKM. The CDR3 length is 16 residues. Here the CDR3 DNA reads TGTGCCAGCAGTTCCACAGGGGCGCCCCTTAACTATGGCTACACCTTC. Translation: CASSSTGAPLNYGYTF.

This clonotype was seen a handful of times. The chain is built from TRBV9 and TRBJ2-3; 8 nucleotides agree with TRBD2. Per the germline V gene, CDR1 is SGDLS and CDR2 is YYNGEE. The CDR3 has 16 amino acids. V trimming: 4 bases; J trimming: 3 bases; junction bases outside the gene matches: 10. CDR3 residues: CASSIRAGEGTDTQYF. The CDR3 DNA reads as TGTGCCAGCAGCATCCGAGCGGGAGAAGGGACAGATACGCAGTATTTT. The full variable domain, completed using reference TRBV9 and TRBJ2-3, is DSGVTQTPKHLITATGQRVTLRCSPRSGDLSVYWYQQSLDQGLQFLIQYYNGEERAKGNILERFSAQQFPDLHSELNLSSLELGDSALYFCASSIRAGEGTDTQYFGPGTRLTVL.

This clonotype was detected only a few times. This chain uses TRBV4-1 with TRBJ2-7, with 13 bases fitting TRBD2. The V segment lost 4 bases and the J segment 3 bases; nucleotides outside the gene matches: 3. Germline-derived CDR1 and CDR2 are MGHRA and YSYEKL. The CDR3 consists of 15 residues. CDR3 sequence: CASSLTSGGNYEQYF. DNA of the CDR3: TGCGCCAGCAGCCTGACTAGCGGGGGGAACTACGAGCAGTACTTC.

The CDR3 reads CASSPVPGTSFSGANVLTF. In nucleotides, the CDR3 is TGTGCCAGCAGCCCAGTCCCAGGGACCTCTTTCTCTGGGGCCAACGTCCTGACTTTC. The chain is built from TRBV5-8 and TRBJ2-6; D possibly uses TRBD1 or TRBD2 (5 bases each). The CDR3 contains 19 residues. Germline CDR1 is SGHTS and CDR2 is YDEGEE. The ends were cut back, 4 bases at V and 0 bases at J, with 20 bases in the middle.

The chain combines TRBV4-2 with TRBJ2-5, with D unclear. This CDR3 has 13 amino acids. Germline V gene data show CDR1 as LGHNA and CDR2 as YNFKEQ. The ends were cut back, 2 bases at V and 5 bases at J, with 9 bases in the middle. As DNA, the CDR3 is TGTGCCAGCAGCCAACTAGTTTCGGAGACCCAGTACTTC. Encoded protein: CASSQLVSETQYF.

The chain recombines TRBV2 with TRBJ2-1, with no clear D. CDR3 length: 13 residues. The V end was cut by 4 bases, the J end by 8 bases, with 12 bases between. Per germline, CDR1 SNHLY and CDR2 FYNNEI. The DNA for the CDR3 is TGTGCCAGCAGTGTATTGTTCTCGGATGAGCAGTTCTTC. Translating gives CASSVLFSDEQFF.

This clonotype has just a few counts. The V gene is TRBV10-3, the J gene TRBJ1-2; TRBD1 matches 12 bases. The J segment lost 5 bases and the V segment lost 8 bases, leaving 3 bases of the junction unmatched. CDR1 and CDR2 from the germline V gene are ENHRY and SYGVKD. This CDR3 has 13 residues. The CDR3 DNA follows: TGTGCCATCCGGGACAGGGGGCATTATGGCTACACCTTC. This gives the protein CAIRDRGHYGYTF.

CDR3 in amino acids: CASSLEGLETQYF. The CDR3 coding sequence is TGCGCCAGCAGCTTGGAGGGGTTGGAGACCCAGTACTTC. This sequence joins TRBV5-1 and TRBJ2-5; tentatively, D is TRBD1 (5 bases). This CDR3 is built from 13 residues. Trimming stripped 0 bases from V and 5 bases from J, with 8 bases between. Germline values: CDR1 SGHRS, CDR2 YFSETQ.

CDR3 nucleotide sequence: TGTGCCAGCAGCTTGGAGCGCACCTACGAGCAGTACTTC. This translates into CASSLERTYEQYF. This sequence joins TRBV7-6 and TRBJ2-7; D is unclear. CDR3 length: 13 residues. Trimming took 3 bases from V and 2 from J, leaving 8 bases between them. Germline-derived CDR1 and CDR2 are SGHVS and FNYEAQ.

J is TRBJ1-2 and V is TRBV4-2; TRBD1 aligns across 7 bases. CDR3 length: 15 amino acids. V lost 1 base and J lost 3; bases outside the gene matches: 5. The V gene's germline CDR1 is LGHNA and CDR2 YNFKEQ. CDR3 sequence (DNA): TGTGCCAGCAGCCAAGGAGCCGGGACAGACTATGGCTACACCTTC. Its protein is CASSQGAGTDYGYTF.

The V call is TRBV7-2, the J call TRBJ2-1, with TRBD2 matching over 7 bases. V shed 3 bases and J 5 bases; nucleotides not matched to a gene: 7. Germline lookup yields CDR1 SGHTA and CDR2 FQGNSA. This CDR3 contains 15 residues. The CDR3 DNA is TGTGCCAGCAGCTTCCAAGCGGGAAGGGACAATGAGCAGTTCTTC. Protein sequence: CASSFQAGRDNEQFF.

This clonotype was detected a few times. V and J are TRBV18 and TRBJ1-2; 11 nucleotides line up with TRBD1. V shed 6 bases and J 6 bases; nucleotides not matched to a gene: 12. CDR1 KGHSH and CDR2 LQKENI come from the germline V gene. The CDR3 has 16 amino acids. The DNA for the CDR3 is TGTGCCAGCTCTCAACTCCCGGGACAGGGGGGAGATGGCTACACCTTC. Encoded protein: CASSQLPGQGGDGYTF.

This clonotype was observed at least ten times. This chain connects TRBV25-1 to TRBJ1-2; 7 bases align to TRBD1. Looked up from germline, CDR1 is MGHDK and CDR2 is SYGVNS. J gave up 5 bases and V 7 bases, and 7 bases lay outside the gene matches. CDR3 size: 13 residues. This chain's CDR3 is CASIGTAVYGYTF. The CDR3 bases are TGTGCCAGCATAGGGACAGCCGTTTATGGCTACACCTTC.

This rearrangement joins TRBV15 to TRBJ1-1; D remains ambiguous. Deletions cut 0 bases from V and 1 base from J, with 3 bases between. Germline CDR1 LNHNV, CDR2 YYDKDF (reference sequence). The CDR3 spans 13 residues. CDR3 bases: TGTGCCACCAGCAGAGACCAGAACACTGAAGCTTTCTTT. Encoded protein: CATSRDQNTEAFF. Full variable domain (rest looked up from reference TRBV15 and TRBJ1-1): DAMVIQNPRYQVTQFGKPVTLSCSQTLNHNVMYWYQQKSSQAPKLLFHYYDKDFNNEADTPDNFQSRRPNTSFCFLDIRSPGLGDTAMYLCATSRDQNTEAFFGQGTRLTVV.

The CDR3 sequence is CASSIGNRGEQYF. For the CDR3, the DNA is TGCGCCAGCAGCATCGGGAACAGGGGCGAGCAGTACTTC. The chain recombines TRBV5-1 with TRBJ2-7; the match to TRBD1 covers 7 bases. CDR1 and CDR2 (germline): SGHRS, YFSETQ. The CDR3 extends over 13 amino acids. V lost 4 bases, J lost 6 bases, and 7 bases stayed unmatched.

The chain combines TRBV5-1 with TRBJ1-2, with D possibly being TRBD1 (5 bases). Trimming stripped 0 bases from V and 8 bases from J, with 11 bases between. From germline, CDR1 is SGHRS and CDR2 YFSETQ. This CDR3 has 13 residues. DNA of the CDR3: TGCGCCAGCAGCTTGGCAGGGTACGAAGGCTACACCTTC. Residues: CASSLAGYEGYTF.

The table lists this clonotype with a few counts. This chain links TRBV20-1 with TRBJ2-7; 10 bases line up with TRBD2. Germline values: CDR1 DFQATT, CDR2 SNEGSKA (reference sequence). J lost 7 bases, V lost 7 bases, and 10 bases had no gene match. CDR3 length: 13 residues. Here the CDR3 DNA reads TGCAGTGTCATAAGCGGGAGGGCCAGAGAGCAGTACTTC. Its translation: CSVISGRAREQYF.